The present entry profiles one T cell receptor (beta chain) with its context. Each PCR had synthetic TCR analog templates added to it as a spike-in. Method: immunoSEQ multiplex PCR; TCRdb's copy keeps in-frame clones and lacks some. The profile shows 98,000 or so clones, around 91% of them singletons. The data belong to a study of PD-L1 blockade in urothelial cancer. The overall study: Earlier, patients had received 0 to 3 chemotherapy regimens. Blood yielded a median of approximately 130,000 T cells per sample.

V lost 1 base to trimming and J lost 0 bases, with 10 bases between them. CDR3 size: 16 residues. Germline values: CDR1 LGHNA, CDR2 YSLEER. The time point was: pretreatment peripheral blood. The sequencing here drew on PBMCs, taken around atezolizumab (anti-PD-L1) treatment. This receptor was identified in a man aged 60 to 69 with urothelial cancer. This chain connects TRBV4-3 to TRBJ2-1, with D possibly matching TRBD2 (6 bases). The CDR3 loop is CASSQVAGYSYNEQFF. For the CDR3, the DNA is TGCGCCAGCAGCCAAGTTGCGGGGTACTCCTACAATGAGCAGTTCTTC.